This T cell receptor beta chain was sequenced during a study of regulatory T cells in long-lasting Graves disease. Time point meaning: persistent/refractory GD, antithyroid drugs over 5 years with positive TRAb. Generation of the TCR library employed RNA extracted from PBMCs. Germline V CDR1 and CDR2: MNHNS, SASEGT. Trimming removed 1 base at V and 8 bases at J, with 2 bases between. The CDR3 contains 11 residues. CDR3-region Arm-PCR and iRepertoire HTBI primers produced the TCR beta libraries. TCRdb ran MiXCR on the multiplex PCR reads and lists one entry per CDR3 protein. Of approximately 500,000 distinct CDR3 sequences detected, roughly 21% appear once; the ten largest clones hold around 7%. This clonotype was observed many times.

The clonotype originates from a female donor with Graves disease. The chain is built from TRBV6-1 and TRBJ1-4; D not resolved. Source: peripheral blood mononuclear cells (PBMCs), taken when the disease was refractory, from a patient treated with antithyroid drugs. CDR3: CASSEEEKLFF. The CDR3 bases are TGTGCCAGCAGTGAAGAGGAAAAACTGTTTTTT.